The TCR beta chain described here comes from a study of type 1 regulatory T cells. The wider study: T-allo10 is a Tr1-enriched, alloantigen-specific CD4 T cell product made in vitro.

This clonotype has a handful of counts. This CDR3 is 15 amino acids long. The germline V and J ends were trimmed by 4 bases and 4 bases, with 15 bases remaining between them. CDR1 SGHRS and CDR2 YFSETQ come from the germline V gene. MiXCR, run by TCRdb on the reads, gives a single entry per CDR3 protein. The table has 75,000 to 100,000 distinct CDR3 sequences, 31% seen once. The TCR sequence derives from a human donor in good health. The chain has TRBV5-1 and TRBJ2-1; D unclear. Sequencing was carried out using CD4+ T cells, either the whole sample or a sorted fraction (not recorded which). The chain's CDR3 is CASSPSLGPYNEQFF. The DNA of the CDR3 is TGCGCCAGCAGCCCGTCCTTAGGCCCTTACAATGAGCAGTTCTTC. Using reference TRBV5-1 and TRBJ2-1 for the parts outside the CDR3, the full variable domain is KAGVTQTPRYLIKTRGQQVTLSCSPISGHRSVSWYQQTPGQGLQFLFEYFSETQRNKGNFPGRFSGRQFSNSRSEMNVSTLELGDSALYLCASSPSLGPYNEQFFGPGTRLTVL.